Detailed here is one TCR beta chain. No antigen is known for it. The primer mix had 60 Vbeta and 13 Jbeta primers. In the original analysis: Later work found around 85 million unique TCR beta chains, with approximately 12 million shared. The method was immunoSEQ multiplex PCR; TCRdb's version includes in-frame clones alone and lacks a portion of them. Clone size and V and J calls were adopted from that table, with D and trimming inferred from the DNA. The top ten clones hold 4.3% of a sample with some 150,000 clones, around 79% of them seen once. This record comes from a study of cytomegalovirus exposure and HLA in healthy donors. Findings of the study overall: A later analysis reportedly found fewer N-insertions in an Asian-associated ancestry cluster than the approximately 670-donor mean. According to a later analysis, most TCR beta chains associated with CMV appeared HLA-restricted. A later analysis linked about 17,000 TCR beta sequences to HLA alleles at 0.05 false discovery rate.

Germline V CDR1 and CDR2: LGHNA, YSLEER. Trimming cost V 2 bases and J 3 bases; bases outside gene matches: 5. The CDR3 has 16 residues. This chain uses TRBV4-3 with TRBJ2-1; 9 bases are a match to TRBD2. This clonotype originated in a man aged 35-49 years in good health and CMV-seronegative. Sequenced input: PBMCs. The CDR3 is CASSQRSGGLYNEQFF. The CDR3 nucleotides read TGCGCCAGCAGCCAAAGGAGCGGGGGGCTCTACAATGAGCAGTTCTTC.